A selection of T cell receptor beta chains follows, all from one sample in a study of T cell repertoires in ileal Crohn's disease. TCRdb's copy holds only in-frame clones and misses some; the assay was immunoSEQ multiplex PCR. The table lists some 60,000 clones, approximately 91% of them singletons. The sample was ileal tissue. The receptor set was obtained from an adult with Crohn's disease. CDR3s include the opening cysteine and the closing phenylalanine or tryptophan. A D gene is named only where the DNA matches it firmly. For some rows the clone size is stated as once, few or many, or as a class when expanded; others skip it.

few	TRBD1	14	TRBV19	TRBJ1-2	CASSIMGTGGGYTF	TGTGCCAGTAGTATAATGGGGACAGGTGGTGGCTACACCTTC
NA	TRBD1	15	TRBV14	TRBJ2-7	CASSQNIGTGGEQYF	TGTGCCAGCAGCCAAAATATAGGGACAGGGGGCGAGCAGTACTTC
NA	TRBD1	13	TRBV4-1	TRBJ1-2	CASSRGTGYGYTF	TGCGCCAGCAGCCGCGGGACAGGCTATGGCTACACCTTC
NA	TRBD2	14	TRBV19	TRBJ2-1	CASTGRLARNEQFF	TGTGCCAGTACTGGCCGACTAGCGCGCAATGAGCAGTTCTTC
NA	NA	13	TRBV11-2	TRBJ1-5	CASSLVPGQPQHF	TGTGCCAGCAGCTTAGTCCCGGGTCAGCCCCAGCATTTT
NA	TRBD1	15	TRBV5-8	TRBJ1-5	CASSLPGTGDQPQHF	TGTGCCAGCAGCCTCCCGGGGACAGGGGATCAGCCCCAGCATTTT
NA	NA	15	TRBV6-4	TRBJ1-1	CASSDSWGGNTEAFF	TGTGCCAGCAGTGACTCATGGGGGGGGAACACTGAAGCTTTCTTT
NA	NA	15	TRBV5-1	TRBJ1-4	CASSVKQATNEKLFF	TGCGCCAGCAGCGTAAAACAGGCAACTAATGAAAAACTGTTTTTT
NA	TRBD1	16	TRBV5-6	TRBJ1-6	CASSFSSGQGNSPLHF	TGTGCCAGCAGCTTCTCATCGGGACAGGGAAATTCACCCCTCCACTTT
once	NA	15	TRBV5-4	TRBJ2-2	CASSTRWRDTGELFF	TGTGCCAGCAGCACCAGGTGGAGGGACACCGGGGAGCTGTTTTTT
few	NA	14	TRBV6-6	TRBJ1-2	CASIPAGDLYGYTF	TGTGCCAGCATCCCGGCGGGCGACCTCTATGGCTACACCTTC
NA	TRBD1	14	TRBV11-3	TRBJ2-7	CASSSPGGSYEQYF	TGTGCCAGCAGCTCACCAGGGGGCTCCTACGAGCAGTACTTC
once	NA	14	TRBV7-6	TRBJ2-3	CASSLVPGEDTQYF	TGTGCCAGCAGCTTAGTGCCAGGGGAGGATACGCAGTATTTT
NA	NA	12	TRBV7-9	TRBJ1-1	CASSLRDDEAFF	TGTGCCAGCAGCTTACGGGATGATGAAGCTTTCTTT
NA	TRBD2	14	TRBV6-5	TRBJ2-7	CASSLNGLAYEQYF	TGTGCCAGCAGCCTAAACGGACTAGCCTACGAGCAGTACTTC
NA	NA	13	TRBV9	TRBJ1-2	CASSDPTDYGYTF	TGTGCCAGCAGCGACCCCACTGACTATGGCTACACCTTC
NA	TRBD1	15	TRBV11-3	TRBJ2-2	CASSEGQGYVGELFF	TGTGCCAGCAGCGAGGGACAGGGATACGTCGGGGAGCTGTTTTTT
NA	NA	15	TRBV28	TRBJ1-1	CASSLGGSVNTEAFF	TGTGCCAGCAGTTTAGGGGGCTCGGTGAACACTGAAGCTTTCTTT
few	NA	15	TRBV6-1	TRBJ1-5	CASSISRRGNQPQHF	TGTGCCAGCAGTATATCCCGGAGGGGCAATCAGCCCCAGCATTTT
NA	TRBD1	16	TRBV6-4	TRBJ2-1	CASSDLTGARYNEQFF	TGTGCCAGCAGTGACCTCACAGGGGCTAGATACAATGAGCAGTTCTTC
NA	NA	14	TRBV5-4	TRBJ2-7	CASSSESQGNEQYF	TGTGCCAGCAGCTCCGAATCCCAGGGGAACGAGCAGTACTTC
NA	TRBD1	18	TRBV10-3	TRBJ2-6	CAISKRQGGLAGANVLTF	TGTGCCATCAGCAAAAGACAGGGTGGCCTCGCTGGGGCCAACGTCCTGACTTTC
NA	TRBD1	17	TRBV19	TRBJ1-4	CASRQTGGMRTNEKLFF	TGTGCCAGTAGACAGACAGGGGGCATGAGGACTAATGAAAAACTGTTTTTT
NA	TRBD1	16	TRBV9	TRBJ2-2	CASSVGQGANTGELFF	TGTGCCAGCAGCGTAGGACAGGGGGCTAACACCGGGGAGCTGTTTTTT
once	NA	15	TRBV4-3	TRBJ2-3	CASSQGGRGSDTQYF	TGCGCCAGCAGCCAAGGTGGCAGGGGTTCGGATACGCAGTATTTT
few	TRBD1	13	TRBV10-3	TRBJ1-1	CAISRPGGTEAFF	TGTGCCATCAGTCGTCCAGGGGGCACTGAAGCTTTCTTT
NA	NA	14	TRBV5-4	TRBJ2-1	CASSQTGSLWLQFF	TGTGCCAGCAGCCAGACCGGGTCCTTATGGCTGCAGTTCTTC
NA	NA	14	TRBV28	TRBJ1-5	CASSLTLQSEPQHF	TGTGCCAGCAGTCTAACCCTTCAGAGCGAGCCCCAGCATTTT
once	NA	11	TRBV20-1	TRBJ2-5	CSARDLETQYF	TGCAGTGCTAGAGATCTGGAGACCCAGTACTTC
NA	NA	14	TRBV4-1	TRBJ2-7	CASSHAGQRYEQYF	TGCGCCAGCAGCCACGCCGGACAGCGATACGAGCAGTACTTC
once	NA	14	TRBV27	TRBJ1-1	CASSYQGLTTEAFF	TGTGCCAGCAGCTACCAGGGTCTTACCACTGAAGCTTTCTTT
NA	NA	17	TRBV2	TRBJ2-7	CASRAYRLQGSSYEQYF	TGTGCCAGCAGGGCCTACAGATTACAGGGTTCTTCCTACGAGCAGTACTTC
few	NA	15	TRBV2	TRBJ1-1	CASSGSRHSNTEAFF	TGTGCCAGCAGTGGATCCCGACATTCAAACACTGAAGCTTTCTTT
once	TRBD1	13	TRBV30	TRBJ1-1	CACKDRGKTEAFF	TGTGCCTGCAAGGACAGGGGGAAAACTGAAGCTTTCTTT
NA	NA	16	TRBV13	TRBJ1-2	CASFQQVGIQSVGYTF	TGTGCCAGCTTTCAACAGGTCGGAATTCAGTCCGTTGGCTACACCTTC
NA	NA	14	TRBV29-1	TRBJ1-1	CSVSLGQVNTEAFF	TGCAGCGTTAGCCTTGGGCAGGTTAACACTGAAGCTTTCTTT
NA	NA	13	TRBV29-1	TRBJ1-1	CSARTQENTEAFF	TGCAGCGCCCGGACACAAGAGAACACTGAAGCTTTCTTT